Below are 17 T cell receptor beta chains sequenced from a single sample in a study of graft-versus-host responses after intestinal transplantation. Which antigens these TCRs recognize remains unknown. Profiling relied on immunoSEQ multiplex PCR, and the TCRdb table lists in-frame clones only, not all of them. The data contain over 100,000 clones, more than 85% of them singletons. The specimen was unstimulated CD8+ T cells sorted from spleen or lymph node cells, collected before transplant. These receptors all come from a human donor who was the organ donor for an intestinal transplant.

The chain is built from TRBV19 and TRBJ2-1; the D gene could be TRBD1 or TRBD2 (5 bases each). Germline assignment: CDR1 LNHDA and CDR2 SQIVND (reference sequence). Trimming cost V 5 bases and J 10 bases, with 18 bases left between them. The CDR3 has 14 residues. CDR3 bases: TGTGCCAGTAGTGTGGGACCCTCCTCCGGGGAGCAGTTCTTC. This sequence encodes CASSVGPSSGEQFF.

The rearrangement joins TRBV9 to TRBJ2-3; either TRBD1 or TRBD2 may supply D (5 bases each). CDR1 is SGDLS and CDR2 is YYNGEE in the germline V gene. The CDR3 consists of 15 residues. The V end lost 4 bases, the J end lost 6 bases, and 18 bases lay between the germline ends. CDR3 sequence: CASSRGRIPPDTQYF. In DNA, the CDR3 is TGTGCCAGCAGCCGGGGACGAATCCCCCCCGATACGCAGTATTTT. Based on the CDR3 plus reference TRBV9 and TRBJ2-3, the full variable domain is DSGVTQTPKHLITATGQRVTLRCSPRSGDLSVYWYQQSLDQGLQFLIQYYNGEERAKGNILERFSAQQFPDLHSELNLSSLELGDSALYFCASSRGRIPPDTQYFGPGTRLTVL.

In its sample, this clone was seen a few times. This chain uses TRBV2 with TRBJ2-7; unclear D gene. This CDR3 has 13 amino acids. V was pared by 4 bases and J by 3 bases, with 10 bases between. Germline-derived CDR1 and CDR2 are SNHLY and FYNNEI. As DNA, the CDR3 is TGTGCCAGCAGTGTCTATGCGAACTACGAGCAGTACTTC. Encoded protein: CASSVYANYEQYF.

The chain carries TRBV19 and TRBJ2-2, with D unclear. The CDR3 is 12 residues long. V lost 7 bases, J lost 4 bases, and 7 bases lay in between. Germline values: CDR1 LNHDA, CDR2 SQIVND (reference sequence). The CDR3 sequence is CASTPLTGELFF. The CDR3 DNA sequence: TGTGCCAGTACCCCTCTCACCGGGGAGCTGTTTTTT. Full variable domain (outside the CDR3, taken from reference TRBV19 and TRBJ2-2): DGGITQSPKYLFRKEGQNVTLSCEQNLNHDAMYWYRQDPGQGLRLIYYSQIVNDFQKGDIAEGYSVSREKKESFPLTVTSAQKNPTAFYLCASTPLTGELFFGEGSRLTVL.

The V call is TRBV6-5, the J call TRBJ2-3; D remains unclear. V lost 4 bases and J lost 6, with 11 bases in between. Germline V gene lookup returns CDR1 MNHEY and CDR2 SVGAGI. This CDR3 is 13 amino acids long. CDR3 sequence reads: CASSSPLGDTQYF. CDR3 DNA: TGTGCCAGCAGTTCGCCCCTGGGGGATACGCAGTATTTT.

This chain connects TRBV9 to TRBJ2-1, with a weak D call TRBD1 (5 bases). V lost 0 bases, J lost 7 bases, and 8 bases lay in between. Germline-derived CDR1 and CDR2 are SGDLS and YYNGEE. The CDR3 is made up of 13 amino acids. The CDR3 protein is CASSVDRTNEQFF. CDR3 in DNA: TGTGCCAGCAGCGTAGACAGGACGAATGAGCAGTTCTTC.

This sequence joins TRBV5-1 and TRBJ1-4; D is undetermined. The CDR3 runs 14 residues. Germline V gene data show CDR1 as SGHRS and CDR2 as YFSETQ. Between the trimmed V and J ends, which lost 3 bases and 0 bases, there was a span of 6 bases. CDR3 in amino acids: CASSSGATNEKLFF. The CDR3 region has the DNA TGCGCCAGCAGCTCGGGAGCAACTAATGAAAAACTGTTTTTT.

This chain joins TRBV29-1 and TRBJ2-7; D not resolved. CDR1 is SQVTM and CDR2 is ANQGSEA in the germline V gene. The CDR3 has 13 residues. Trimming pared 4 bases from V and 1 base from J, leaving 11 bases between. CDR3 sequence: CSVVGSHSYEQYF. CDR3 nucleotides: TGCAGCGTTGTTGGCTCTCATTCCTACGAGCAGTACTTC.

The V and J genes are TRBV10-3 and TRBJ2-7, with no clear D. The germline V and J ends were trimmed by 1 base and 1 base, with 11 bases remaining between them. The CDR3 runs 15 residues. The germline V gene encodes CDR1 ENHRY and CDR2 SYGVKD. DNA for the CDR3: TGTGCCATCAGTGAGTACGGTGACGGATCCTACGAGCAGTACTTC. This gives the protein CAISEYGDGSYEQYF.

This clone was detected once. CDR3 nucleotides: TGTGCCAGCAGCTTAGGACTAGCGGGAGGGCAAGAGACCCAGTACTTC. Its protein product is CASSLGLAGGQETQYF. The rearrangement links TRBV7-2 to TRBJ2-5, with 14 bases matching TRBD2. Germline V gives CDR1 SGHTA, CDR2 FQGNSA. This CDR3 is 16 amino acids long. With V trimmed by 1 base and J by 2 bases, 0 bases remained unmatched. Full variable domain (missing parts from reference TRBV7-2 and TRBJ2-5): GAGVSQSPSNKVTEKGKDVELRCDPISGHTALYWYRQSLGQGLEFLIYFQGNSAPDKSGLPSDRFSAERTGGSVSTLTIQRTQQEDSAVYLCASSLGLAGGQETQYFGPGTRLLVL.

The DNA of the CDR3 is TGTGCCAGCAGCCCCCCGGGCAGCGGGAGGTTTCAAGAGACCCAGTACTTC. Protein: CASSPPGSGRFQETQYF. The J gene is TRBJ2-5, the V gene TRBV7-9; 9 bases fit TRBD2. Unmatched junction bases numbered 12, after V lost 5 bases and J lost 2 bases. Germline assignment: CDR1 SEHNR and CDR2 FQNEAQ (reference sequence). This CDR3 contains 17 residues. Together with reference TRBV7-9 and TRBJ2-5, the CDR3 gives the full variable domain: DTGVSQNPRHKITKRGQNVTFRCDPISEHNRLYWYRQTLGQGPEFLTYFQNEAQLEKSRLLSDRFSAERPKGSFSTLEIQRTEQGDSAMYLCASSPPGSGRFQETQYFGPGTRLLVL.

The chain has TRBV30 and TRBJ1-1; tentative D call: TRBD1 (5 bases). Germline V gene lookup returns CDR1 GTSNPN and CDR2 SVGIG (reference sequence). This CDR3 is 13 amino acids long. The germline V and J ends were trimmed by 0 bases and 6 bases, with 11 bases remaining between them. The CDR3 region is CAWSVGTGAEAFF. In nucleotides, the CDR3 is TGTGCCTGGAGTGTCGGGACCGGGGCTGAAGCTTTCTTT.

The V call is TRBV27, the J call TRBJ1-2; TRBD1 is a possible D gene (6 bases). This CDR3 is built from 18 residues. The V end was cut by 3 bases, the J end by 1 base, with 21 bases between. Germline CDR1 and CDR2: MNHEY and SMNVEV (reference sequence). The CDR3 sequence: CASSFIITGRGGNYGYTF. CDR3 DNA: TGTGCCAGCAGTTTCATAATTACGGGGAGGGGGGGTAACTATGGCTACACCTTC.

CDR3 in amino acids: CASSPPDRGHEQYF. CDR3 sequence (DNA): TGTGCCAGCAGCCCACCGGACAGGGGGCACGAGCAGTACTTC. The V gene is TRBV13, the J gene TRBJ2-7, with 11 bases aligning to TRBD1. With V trimmed by 5 bases and J by 5 bases, 5 bases remained unmatched. The germline CDR1 and CDR2 sequences are PRHDT and FYEKMQ (reference sequence). The length of the CDR3 is 14 residues. The full variable domain, its missing parts supplied by reference TRBV13 and TRBJ2-7, is AAGVIQSPRHLIKEKRETATLKCYPIPRHDTVYWYQQGPGQDPQFLISFYEKMQSDKGSIPDRFSAQQFSDYHSELNMSSLELGDSALYFCASSPPDRGHEQYFGPGTRLTVT.

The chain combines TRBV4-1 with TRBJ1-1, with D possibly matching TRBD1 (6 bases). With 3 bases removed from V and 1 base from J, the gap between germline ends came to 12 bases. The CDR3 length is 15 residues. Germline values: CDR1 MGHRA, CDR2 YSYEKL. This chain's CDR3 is CASSQTGVSNTEAFF. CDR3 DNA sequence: TGCGCCAGCAGCCAGACAGGCGTTTCGAACACTGAAGCTTTCTTT.

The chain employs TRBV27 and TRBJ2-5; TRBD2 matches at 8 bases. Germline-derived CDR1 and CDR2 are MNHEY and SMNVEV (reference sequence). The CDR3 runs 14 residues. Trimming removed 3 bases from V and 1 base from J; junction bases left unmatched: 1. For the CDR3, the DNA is TGTGCCAGCAGTTTGGGACTAGTCCAAGAGACCCAGTACTTC. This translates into CASSLGLVQETQYF.

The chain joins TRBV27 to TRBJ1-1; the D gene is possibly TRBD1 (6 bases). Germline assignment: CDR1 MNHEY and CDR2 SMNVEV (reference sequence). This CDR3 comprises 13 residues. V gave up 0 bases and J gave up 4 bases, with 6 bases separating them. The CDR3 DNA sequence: TGTGCCAGCAGTTTATCACAGGGCACTGAAGCTTTCTTT. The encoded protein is CASSLSQGTEAFF.